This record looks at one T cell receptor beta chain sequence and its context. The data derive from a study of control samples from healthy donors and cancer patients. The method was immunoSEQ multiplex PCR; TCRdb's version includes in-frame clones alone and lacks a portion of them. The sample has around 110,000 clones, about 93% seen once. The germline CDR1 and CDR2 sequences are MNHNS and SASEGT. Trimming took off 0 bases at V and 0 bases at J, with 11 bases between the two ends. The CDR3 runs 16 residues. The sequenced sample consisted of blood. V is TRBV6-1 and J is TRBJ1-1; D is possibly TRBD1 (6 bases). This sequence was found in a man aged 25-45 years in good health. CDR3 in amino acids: CASSEAWGPLNTEAFF. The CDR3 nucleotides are TGTGCCAGCAGTGAAGCGTGGGGGCCTTTGAACACTGAAGCTTTCTTT.